Listed below are T cell receptor beta chains from one sample, sequenced in a study of T cells in localized non-small cell lung cancer. Generated by immunoSEQ multiplex PCR, the TCRdb table keeps only in-frame clones and is missing some. The sample carries approximately 67,000 clones, approximately 84% recorded once. Here the sequenced sample was peripheral blood, taken before any cancer treatment. The source is a female donor of 60 years or more with stage I lung adenocarcinoma. Each CDR3 is given with its conserved first and last residue. D genes are given only for firm matches. Part of the rows lack a size; the others show once, few, many or a class for expanded clones.

clone_size: .; j_call: TRBJ2-5; v_call: TRBV2; d_call: .; cdr3_aa: CASTKRETQYF; cdr3_nt: TGTGCCAGCACCAAGCGGGAGACCCAGTACTTC
clone_size: .; j_call: TRBJ1-5; v_call: TRBV7-6; d_call: .; cdr3_aa: CASSLDGMGPQHF; cdr3_nt: TGTGCCAGCAGCTTAGACGGGATGGGGCCCCAGCATTTT
clone_size: once; j_call: TRBJ2-2; v_call: TRBV27; d_call: .; cdr3_aa: CASSFRAWNTGELFF; cdr3_nt: TGTGCCAGCAGTTTTAGGGCTTGGAACACCGGGGAGCTGTTTTTT
clone_size: once; j_call: TRBJ2-2; v_call: TRBV23-1; d_call: TRBD1; cdr3_aa: CASPMAGTAPFTGELFF; cdr3_nt: TGCGCCAGTCCCATGGCTGGGACAGCACCCTTCACCGGGGAGCTGTTTTTT
clone_size: .; j_call: TRBJ2-7; v_call: TRBV5-5; d_call: TRBD2; cdr3_aa: CASSFDGKKSSGYEQYF; cdr3_nt: TGTGCCAGCAGTTTCGATGGGAAGAAGTCTAGCGGCTACGAGCAGTACTTC
clone_size: few; j_call: TRBJ1-2; v_call: TRBV29-1; d_call: .; cdr3_aa: CSLGPDYGYTF; cdr3_nt: TGCAGCCTAGGACCGGACTATGGCTACACCTTC
clone_size: .; j_call: TRBJ2-1; v_call: TRBV5-1; d_call: TRBD2; cdr3_aa: CASSFGLAGGGNEQFF; cdr3_nt: TGCGCCAGCAGCTTTGGGTTAGCGGGAGGCGGAAATGAGCAGTTCTTC
clone_size: .; j_call: TRBJ2-1; v_call: TRBV27; d_call: .; cdr3_aa: CASSLYFSGVYNEQFF; cdr3_nt: TGTGCCAGCAGTTTATACTTCTCCGGGGTGTACAATGAGCAGTTCTTC
clone_size: .; j_call: TRBJ1-2; v_call: TRBV6-1; d_call: TRBD1; cdr3_aa: CASRTGTGYYGYTF; cdr3_nt: TGTGCCAGCAGGACCGGGACAGGGTACTATGGCTACACCTTC
clone_size: .; j_call: TRBJ1-5; v_call: TRBV4-1; d_call: TRBD1; cdr3_aa: CASSQDAGTGVSNQPQHF; cdr3_nt: TGCGCCAGCAGCCAAGACGCCGGGACAGGGGTCTCCAATCAGCCCCAGCATTTT
clone_size: .; j_call: TRBJ1-2; v_call: TRBV6-1; d_call: .; cdr3_aa: CASSGPRSLDGYTF; cdr3_nt: TGTGCCAGCAGTGGCCCACGGTCGCTGGATGGCTACACCTTC
clone_size: .; j_call: TRBJ2-7; v_call: TRBV6-5; d_call: TRBD2; cdr3_aa: CASSSSGASYEQYF; cdr3_nt: TGTGCCAGCAGCTCTAGCGGGGCATCCTACGAGCAGTACTTC
clone_size: .; j_call: TRBJ1-1; v_call: TRBV7-9; d_call: TRBD1; cdr3_aa: CASSLWYLKTGSSTEAFF; cdr3_nt: TGTGCCAGCAGCTTATGGTACCTTAAGACAGGGAGTTCCACTGAAGCTTTCTTT
clone_size: few; j_call: TRBJ1-2; v_call: TRBV5-6; d_call: .; cdr3_aa: CASSPPQGLYGYTF; cdr3_nt: TGTGCCAGCAGCCCTCCTCAAGGGCTCTATGGCTACACCTTC
clone_size: .; j_call: TRBJ1-3; v_call: TRBV19; d_call: .; cdr3_aa: CASIGRTSGNTIYF; cdr3_nt: TGTGCCAGTATTGGACGGACCTCTGGAAACACCATATATTTT
clone_size: .; j_call: TRBJ1-4; v_call: TRBV2; d_call: .; cdr3_aa: CASTNGPSNEKLFF; cdr3_nt: TGTGCCAGCACCAACGGGCCCTCTAATGAAAAACTGTTTTTT
clone_size: .; j_call: TRBJ2-3; v_call: TRBV5-1; d_call: TRBD2; cdr3_aa: CASSLVSGGTDTQYF; cdr3_nt: TGCGCCAGCAGCTTGGTCAGCGGGGGGACAGATACGCAGTATTTT
clone_size: .; j_call: TRBJ2-3; v_call: TRBV10-1; d_call: .; cdr3_aa: CASSESTQSRTSTDTQYF; cdr3_nt: TGCGCCAGCAGTGAGTCGACTCAATCCCGTACTAGCACAGATACGCAGTATTTT
clone_size: .; j_call: TRBJ1-2; v_call: TRBV5-4; d_call: TRBD1; cdr3_aa: CASSHQQGFGYTF; cdr3_nt: TGTGCCAGCAGCCATCAACAGGGGTTTGGCTACACCTTC
clone_size: few; j_call: TRBJ2-3; v_call: TRBV2; d_call: TRBD2; cdr3_aa: CASSVLAVSDTQYF; cdr3_nt: TGTGCCAGCAGCGTTCTAGCGGTATCAGATACGCAGTATTTT